This T cell receptor beta chain was documented in a study of spatial heterogeneity in lung cancer. Overall study: The average count in raw reads for each unique TCR and UMI combination exceeded 8.5 appearances. Overall study results and limits: Follow-up blood showed ubiquitous expanded tumor TCRs less than blood at resection did.

CDR3 size: 13 residues. CDR1 SGHKS and CDR2 YYEKEE come from the germline V gene (reference sequence). Trimming stripped 4 bases from V and 6 bases from J, with 10 bases between. TCRdb re-called the 5' RACE reads with MiXCR, one entry per CDR3 protein. The table includes more than 30,000 distinct CDR3 sequences, 8% to 13% detected once. In its sample, this clonotype was seen many times. The antigen is not known. The time point was: blood at routine non-recurrence follow-up after resection. Whole RNA, isolated from tumor, nontumor lung or frozen PBMC, was sequenced without prior sorting. Sample: PBMCs, taken at follow-up. The chain employs TRBV5-5 and TRBJ2-2; possible D gene TRBD2, 5 bases. The clonotype comes from a female donor with early-stage non-small cell lung cancer. CDR3 bases: TGTGCCAGCAGCCCCCTCGGGGCCGGGGAGCTGTTTTTT. Translation gives CASSPLGAGELFF.